These T cell receptor beta chains were read from a single sample in a study of shared clonotypes between healthy human individuals. Some clones are missing from TCRdb's copy, which holds only in-frame ones; the method was immunoSEQ multiplex PCR. The data show around 1.9 million clones, around 93% seen once. The source material was naive CD8+ T cells from PBMCs. These receptors came from a man between 18 and 29 years old in good health. Some clones in this sample may be carry-over from other donors' samples. The CDR3 runs from the conserved cysteine through the conserved F or W. The D gene is left open where the match is weak.

V: TRBV27
J: TRBJ2-2
D: .
CDR3: CASSLYPGAIDGELFF
DNA: TGTGCCAGCAGTTTATATCCGGGGGCTATTGACGGGGAGCTGTTTTTT

V: TRBV11-2
J: TRBJ2-3
D: .
CDR3: CASSLGTDAYGTDTQYF
DNA: TGTGCCAGCAGCTTAGGAACAGACGCTTATGGCACAGATACGCAGTATTTT

V: TRBV14
J: TRBJ1-2
D: TRBD1
CDR3: CASSPHRGGYGYTF
DNA: TGTGCCAGCAGCCCCCACAGGGGCGGCTATGGCTACACCTTC

V: TRBV28
J: TRBJ2-7
D: TRBD2
CDR3: CASSRNWLAGHEQYF
DNA: TGTGCCAGCAGCCGGAATTGGCTAGCGGGCCACGAGCAGTACTTC

V: TRBV14
J: TRBJ2-6
D: .
CDR3: CASSPGLSGANVLTF
DNA: TGTGCCAGCAGCCCTGGACTGTCTGGGGCCAACGTCCTGACTTTC

V: TRBV19
J: TRBJ2-4
D: .
CDR3: CASSMAAGRNIQYF
DNA: TGTGCCAGTAGTATGGCGGCAGGGAGGAACATTCAGTACTTC

V: TRBV28
J: TRBJ2-7
D: .
CDR3: CASRDRALGEQYF
DNA: TGTGCCAGCAGGGACCGGGCCCTCGGCGAGCAGTACTTC

V: TRBV5-4
J: TRBJ2-7
D: .
CDR3: CASSPTGTFIYGSSYEQYF
DNA: TGTGCCAGCAGCCCAACCGGGACTTTCATTTACGGAAGCTCCTACGAGCAGTACTTC

V: TRBV10-3
J: TRBJ1-4
D: .
CDR3: CAISESAEKLFF
DNA: TGTGCCATCAGTGAGTCGGCGGAAAAACTGTTTTTT

V: TRBV27
J: TRBJ2-2
D: .
CDR3: CASRLGPTRAYTGELFF
DNA: TGTGCCAGCAGATTGGGACCAACTAGGGCCTACACCGGGGAGCTGTTTTTT

V: TRBV4-2
J: TRBJ2-2
D: .
CDR3: CASSPTQLLDTGELFF
DNA: TGTGCCAGCAGCCCGACCCAACTTCTCGACACCGGGGAGCTGTTTTTT